This T cell receptor (beta chain) was obtained from a study of OX40 agonist ivuxolimab in advanced cancers. This CDR3 is 13 amino acids long. V was clipped by 3 bases and J by 4 bases, with 10 bases between them. Germline lookup yields CDR1 SGHRS and CDR2 YFSETQ. This clone was picked up a small number of times. Clones were sequenced by immunoSEQ multiplex PCR, and TCRdb holds only the in-frame ones, with some missing. The sample contains roughly 33,000 clones, over 80% of which appear only once. Specimen: CD4+ or CD8+ T cells sorted from blood, collected in a trial of the OX40 agonist ivuxolimab. The TCR sequence derives from an adult with an advanced solid tumor such as melanoma, head and neck, liver or kidney cancer. The chain is built from TRBV5-1 and TRBJ1-2, with D uncertain. This CDR3 reads CASSSPGIYGYTF. CDR3 in DNA: TGCGCCAGCAGCTCCCCGGGGATCTATGGCTACACCTTC.